The 26 T cell receptor beta chains below come from one sample, sequenced in a study of CD8 T cells in Susac syndrome. It was with random hexamers that roughly 0.5 to 1 ug RNA was reverse transcribed. TCRdb analysed the immunoSEQ multiplex PCR reads with MiXCR anew, one entry per CDR3 protein. Seen here are 95,000 to 150,000 distinct CDR3 sequences, just over 95% observed once, and the top ten hold about 0.14%. Sequencing was carried out using CD4+ T cells from PBMCs. The receptors were gathered from a human donor with Susac syndrome.

The J gene is TRBJ2-1, the V gene TRBV10-3; D is undetermined. The V end lost 6 bases, the J end lost 2 bases, and 8 bases lay between the germline ends. The germline gives CDR1 ENHRY, CDR2 SYGVKD. This CDR3 comprises 13 residues. The CDR3 reads CAISGDTYNEQFF. The CDR3 bases are TGTGCCATCAGCGGAGACACCTACAATGAGCAGTTCTTC.

This clonotype was counted a single time. V gene TRBV20-1 combines with J gene TRBJ1-1; D gene unclear. There are 12 residues in the CDR3. Germline V gene lookup returns CDR1 DFQATT and CDR2 SNEGSKA (reference sequence). With 6 bases removed from V and 4 bases from J, the gap between germline ends came to 12 bases. This CDR3 is CSALTEGTEAFF. Written as DNA, the CDR3 is TGCAGTGCGCTAACCGAAGGCACTGAAGCTTTCTTT.

The CDR3 DNA is TGTGCCAGCAGCTCGGACCGAGCTAACTATGGCTACACCTTC. Translated: CASSSDRANYGYTF. V and J are TRBV6-5 and TRBJ1-2, with D hard to call. The germline gives CDR1 MNHEY, CDR2 SVGAGI. The V end was cut by 6 bases, the J end by 0 bases, with 11 bases between. The CDR3 extends over 14 amino acids.

This clonotype showed up just once. The chain employs TRBV28 and TRBJ1-1; D possibly corresponds to TRBD1 (5 bases). Germline V gene sequence: CDR1 MDHEN, CDR2 SYDVKM. Trimming shortened V by 1 base and J by 4 bases, and 10 bases separated the two germline ends. CDR3 length equals 14 residues. In DNA form, the CDR3 reads TGTGCCAGCAGTTTATACCCCGGGGGCACTGAAGCTTTCTTT. This sequence encodes CASSLYPGGTEAFF.

The V gene is TRBV12-3 or TRBV12-4, the J gene TRBJ1-1; a possible D gene is TRBD1 (5 bases). The CDR3 sequence is 15 residues long. V was cut by 5 bases and J by 1 base, with 14 bases left in between. The CDR3: CASSLTRQKNTEAFF. The CDR3 nucleotides are TGTGCCAGCAGTCTAACGAGACAGAAGAACACTGAAGCTTTCTTT.

This clonotype was recorded a few times. The rearrangement uses TRBV30 and TRBJ1-2, with 8 bases matching TRBD1. CDR1 and CDR2 (germline): GTSNPN, SVGIG (reference sequence). The J segment lost 2 bases and the V segment lost 8 bases, leaving 10 bases of the junction unmatched. The CDR3 covers 14 residues. The CDR3 is CARVYGTGNYGYTF. DNA for the CDR3: TGTGCCAGAGTGTACGGGACAGGCAACTATGGCTACACCTTC.

This chain uses TRBV30 with TRBJ1-1; D not certain. The CDR3 loop spans 15 amino acids. The germline V and J ends were trimmed by 0 bases and 4 bases, with 15 bases remaining between them. Germline V CDR1 and CDR2: GTSNPN, SVGIG (reference sequence). The CDR3 loop reads CAWSVQGLRGTEAFF. CDR3 nucleotide sequence: TGTGCCTGGAGTGTACAAGGACTTCGGGGCACTGAAGCTTTCTTT.

The chain joins TRBV27 to TRBJ2-1; TRBD1 or TRBD2 may be the D gene (5 bases each). Germline lookup yields CDR1 MNHEY and CDR2 SMNVEV (reference sequence). V lost 7 bases to trimming and J lost 2 bases, with 12 bases between them. The length of the CDR3 is 14 residues. DNA of the CDR3: TGTGCCAGCATGCGGGCAGGGCCCTACAATGAGCAGTTCTTC. Its translation is CASMRAGPYNEQFF.

The V and J genes are TRBV7-2 and TRBJ2-3; no clear D gene. V dropped 1 base and J dropped 1 base, with 9 bases sitting between them. The germline CDR1 and CDR2 sequences are SGHTA and FQGNSA. The CDR3 covers 15 residues. The CDR3 DNA reads as TGTGCCAGCAGCTTAGAGGCCTCGGGCACAGATACGCAGTATTTT. Translated, it gives CASSLEASGTDTQYF.

The gene calls are TRBV18 and TRBJ1-5; TRBD1 is a possible D gene (5 bases). Germline V CDR1 and CDR2: KGHSH, LQKENI. The CDR3 is made up of 14 amino acids. V was shortened by 5 bases and J by 0 bases, with 8 bases between the two germline ends. The CDR3 coding sequence is TGTGCCAGCTCAGCCAGGGATAGCAATCAGCCCCAGCATTTT. Its translation is CASSARDSNQPQHF. The variable domain in full, completed from reference TRBV18 and TRBJ1-5, reads NAGVMQNPRHLVRRRGQEARLRCSPMKGHSHVYWYRQLPEEGLKFMVYLQKENIIDESGMPKERFSAEFPKEGPSILRIQQVVRGDSAAYFCASSARDSNQPQHFGDGTRLSIL.

V and J are TRBV13 and TRBJ1-2, with D tentatively TRBD1 (5 bases). The CDR3 is 15 amino acids. Looked up from germline, CDR1 is PRHDT and CDR2 is FYEKMQ (reference sequence). Trimming left V 7 bases short and J 4 bases short, with 19 bases between. The CDR3 sequence is CASTGPTEEPYGYTF. The CDR3 nucleotides read TGTGCCAGCACCGGTCCGACAGAAGAACCCTATGGCTACACCTTC.

The V call is TRBV7-2, the J call TRBJ2-7; D is tentatively TRBD1 or TRBD2 (5 bases each). The CDR3 loop spans 13 amino acids. CDR1 is SGHTA and CDR2 is FQGNSA in the germline V gene. V shed 3 bases and J shed 6 bases, with 12 bases lying between them. The CDR3 nucleotides are TGTGCCAGCAGCTTCACTCCGGGACCCGAGCAGTACTTC. This translates into CASSFTPGPEQYF.

V usage is TRBV20-1 and J usage is TRBJ2-1, with 8 bases fitting TRBD2. V trimming: 6 bases; J trimming: 4 bases; junction bases outside the gene matches: 11. The CDR3 is made up of 15 amino acids. Germline V lookup: CDR1 DFQATT, CDR2 SNEGSKA (reference sequence). CDR3 sequence (DNA): TGCAGTGCACAGAGATTGCGGGAGGCATACAATGAGCAGTTCTTC. This codes for CSAQRLREAYNEQFF.

This chain uses TRBV29-1 with TRBJ2-5; D may be TRBD2 (6 bases). Germline lookup yields CDR1 SQVTM and CDR2 ANQGSEA. Trimming took 8 bases from V and 4 from J, leaving 14 bases between them. The CDR3 has 12 amino acids. CDR3 sequence: CSHAGPSETQYF. The DNA for the CDR3 is TGCAGCCACGCGGGGCCGTCAGAGACCCAGTACTTC.

The rearrangement links TRBV28 to TRBJ2-1, with D possibly TRBD2 on 6 matching bases. In germline, CDR1 is MDHEN, CDR2 SYDVKM. Deletions cut 4 bases from V and 14 bases from J, with 15 bases between. CDR3 length equals 12 residues. CDR3 in DNA: TGTGCCAGCAGTTCCGCCGTGGGCGGGGAGTTCTTC. Translating gives CASSSAVGGEFF.

About this clonotype itself: Germline and junction disagree at one end, which may indicate a read error. V usage is TRBV5-4 and J usage is TRBJ2-3, with D hard to call. Germline V gene data show CDR1 as SGHNT and CDR2 as YYREEE (reference sequence). The CDR3 is 14 residues long. The CDR3 DNA sequence: TGTGCCAGCACCTTGGACCAATTCACAGATACGCAGTATTTT. Amino acids: CASTLDQFTDTQYF.

The chain carries TRBV7-2 and TRBJ1-1; 9 bases map to TRBD1. The J segment lost 4 bases and the V segment lost 8 bases, leaving 5 bases of the junction unmatched. Germline lookup yields CDR1 SGHTA and CDR2 FQGNSA. The CDR3 is 13 amino acids. In DNA, the CDR3 is TGTGCCAGCGGAACGACAGGGGGCACTGAAGCTTTCTTT. It is translated as CASGTTGGTEAFF.

This clonotype was counted a single time. The CDR3 DNA reads as TGTGCCAGCAGCCCCCAGAGGGGGACCCAGTACTTC. Its protein is CASSPQRGTQYF. This chain connects TRBV14 to TRBJ2-5; D assignment may be TRBD1 or TRBD2 (5 bases each). V was shortened by 4 bases and J by 7 bases, with 10 bases between the two germline ends. Germline-derived CDR1 and CDR2 are SGHDN and FVKESK. There are 12 residues in the CDR3.

Only one count was recorded for this clonotype. This chain links TRBV7-8 with TRBJ2-7, with 10 bases fitting TRBD2. The junction had 9 bases not matched to a gene; V was cut back by 3 bases and J by 7 bases. In germline, CDR1 is SGHVS, CDR2 FQNEAQ. There are 15 residues in the CDR3. The CDR3 coding sequence is TGTGCCAGCAGCTTGACGGGACTAGCGCTTTGGGAGCAGTACTTC. This codes for CASSLTGLALWEQYF. The entire variable domain, with the rest obtained from reference TRBV7-8 and TRBJ2-7, is as follows: GAGVSQSPRYKVAKRGQDVALRCDPISGHVSLFWYQQALGQGPEFLTYFQNEAQLDKSGLPSDRFFAERPEGSVSTLKIQRTQQEDSAVYLCASSLTGLALWEQYFGPGTRLTVT.

The V call is TRBV29-1, the J call TRBJ2-1; 13 bases are shared with TRBD2. Germline values: CDR1 SQVTM, CDR2 ANQGSEA. CDR3 size: 16 residues. The V segment lost 6 bases and the J segment 8 bases; nucleotides outside the gene matches: 13. The CDR3 sequence is CSVPSGLAGVGDEQFF. DNA for the CDR3: TGCAGCGTACCCTCTGGACTAGCGGGAGTGGGCGATGAGCAGTTCTTC.

The chain uses TRBV20-1 and TRBJ2-1, with 8 bases that match TRBD2. The ends lost 5 bases at V and 7 bases at J; junction bases unmatched: 1. Germline CDR1 DFQATT, CDR2 SNEGSKA (reference sequence). CDR3 size: 11 residues. The CDR3 here is CSAVAGNEQFF. CDR3 DNA: TGCAGTGCTGTAGCGGGAAATGAGCAGTTCTTC.

The chain carries TRBV4-2 and TRBJ2-3; D gene uncertain. The V gene lost 0 bases and the J gene lost 7 bases, with 14 bases spanning the gap. This CDR3 spans 15 amino acids. Germline-derived CDR1 and CDR2 are LGHNA and YNFKEQ. The CDR3: CASSQDYRSRNTQYF. CDR3 nucleotides: TGTGCCAGCAGCCAAGATTATCGGTCTCGGAATACGCAGTATTTT.

This chain links TRBV4-1 with TRBJ2-7; 10 bases line up with TRBD1. The CDR3 is 16 residues long. CDR1 MGHRA and CDR2 YSYEKL come from the germline V gene. The ends lost 0 bases at V and 0 bases at J; junction bases unmatched: 2. The DNA of the CDR3 is TGCGCCAGCAGCCAAGAGGGACAGGGGTTCTCCTACGAGCAGTACTTC. Encoded protein: CASSQEGQGFSYEQYF.

This chain joins TRBV12-3 or TRBV12-4 and TRBJ1-2, with 9 bases matching TRBD1. The CDR3 loop spans 16 amino acids. V trimming: 0 bases; J trimming: 4 bases; junction bases outside the gene matches: 6. The CDR3 loop reads CASSLALGQGSYGYTF. The CDR3 DNA sequence: TGTGCCAGCAGTTTAGCGCTGGGACAGGGATCCTATGGCTACACCTTC.

The chain employs TRBV20-1 and TRBJ1-3, with D possibly being TRBD1 (6 bases). V lost 2 bases and J 4 bases, leaving 12 bases between the germline ends. Germline V gene data show CDR1 as DFQATT and CDR2 as SNEGSKA (reference sequence). This CDR3 spans 14 amino acids. The CDR3 nucleotides are TGCAGTGCTAGATCCCTGGACAGCGGAAACACCATATATTTT. Residues: CSARSLDSGNTIYF.

This clonotype was recorded only once. This sequence joins TRBV29-1 and TRBJ1-5, with D unclear. Trimming cost V 2 bases and J 5 bases, with 10 bases left between them. This CDR3 spans 13 amino acids. CDR1 SQVTM and CDR2 ANQGSEA come from the germline V gene. CDR3 protein: CSVETNPDQPQHF. Here the CDR3 DNA reads TGCAGCGTTGAAACAAACCCGGATCAGCCCCAGCATTTT.